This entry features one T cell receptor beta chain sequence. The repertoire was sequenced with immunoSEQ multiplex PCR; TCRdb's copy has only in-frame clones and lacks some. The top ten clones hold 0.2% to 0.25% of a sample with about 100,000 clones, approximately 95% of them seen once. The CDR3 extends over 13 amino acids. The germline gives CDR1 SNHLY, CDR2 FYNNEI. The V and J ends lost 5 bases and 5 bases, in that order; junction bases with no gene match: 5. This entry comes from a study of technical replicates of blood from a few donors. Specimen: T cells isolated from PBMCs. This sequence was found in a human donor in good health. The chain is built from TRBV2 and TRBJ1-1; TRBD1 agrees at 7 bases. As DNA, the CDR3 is TGTGCCAGCAGTAGGACAGGTGGGACTGAAGCTTTCTTT. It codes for CASSRTGGTEAFF.